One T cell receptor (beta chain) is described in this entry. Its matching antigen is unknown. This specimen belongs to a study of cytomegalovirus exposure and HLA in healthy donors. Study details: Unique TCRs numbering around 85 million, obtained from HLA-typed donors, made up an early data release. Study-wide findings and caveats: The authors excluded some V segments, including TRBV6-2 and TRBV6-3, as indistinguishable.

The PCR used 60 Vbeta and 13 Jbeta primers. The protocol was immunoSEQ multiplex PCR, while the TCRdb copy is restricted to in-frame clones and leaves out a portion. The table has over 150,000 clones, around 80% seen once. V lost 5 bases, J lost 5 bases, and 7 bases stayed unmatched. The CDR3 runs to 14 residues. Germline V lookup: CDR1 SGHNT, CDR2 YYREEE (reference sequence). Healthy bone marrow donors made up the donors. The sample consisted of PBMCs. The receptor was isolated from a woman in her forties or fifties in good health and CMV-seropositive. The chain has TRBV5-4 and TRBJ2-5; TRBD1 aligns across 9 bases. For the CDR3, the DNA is TGTGCCAGCAGTGAACAGGGGGCGGGCGAGACCCAGTACTTC. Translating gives CASSEQGAGETQYF.